A single sample is the source of the 8 T cell receptor beta chains below, sequenced in a study of blood T cell repertoires in COVID-19. Data came from immunoSEQ multiplex PCR; TCRdb stores just in-frame clones and leaves some out. Among more than 150,000 clones listed, roughly 79% were seen once. The material sequenced was peripheral blood. The source is a man aged 55-75 years with active or convalescent COVID-19.

The CDR3 nucleotides read TGTGCCAGCAGCCAAGGAGGGTACGAGCAGTACTTC. Translated, it gives CASSQGGYEQYF. The chain couples TRBV12-3 or TRBV12-4 to TRBJ2-7, with D perhaps TRBD2 (6 bases). With 6 bases removed from V and 4 bases from J, the gap between germline ends came to 10 bases. The CDR3 loop spans 12 amino acids.

This clone was found a few times. The rearrangement links TRBV14 to TRBJ1-1; weak D call: TRBD1 (6 bases). CDR3 length equals 15 residues. Trimming left V 4 bases short and J 2 bases short, with 14 bases between. In germline, CDR1 is SGHDN, CDR2 FVKESK. CDR3 residues: CASSRLRTVNTEAFF. The DNA of the CDR3 is TGTGCCAGCAGCCGCCTAAGGACAGTCAACACTGAAGCTTTCTTT.

The CDR3 reads CAISESSDTQYF. The CDR3 region has the DNA TGTGCCATCAGTGAGTCCTCAGATACGCAGTATTTT. V gene TRBV10-3 combines with J gene TRBJ2-3; D is uncertain. Per the germline V gene, CDR1 is ENHRY and CDR2 is SYGVKD. This CDR3 contains 12 residues. Trimming stripped 0 bases from V and 4 bases from J, with 2 bases between.

This sequence joins TRBV27 and TRBJ1-5, with 7 bases aligning to TRBD1. After removal of 6 bases from V and 0 bases from J, the junction contained 2 bases not matched to a gene. The CDR3 sequence is 14 residues long. Per the germline V gene, CDR1 is MNHEY and CDR2 is SMNVEV (reference sequence). CDR3 nucleotide sequence: TGTGCCAGCAGGACAGGGTTTAGCAATCAGCCCCAGCATTTT. Its translation is CASRTGFSNQPQHF.

The chain employs TRBV7-2 and TRBJ2-7, with D tentatively TRBD2 (5 bases). The CDR3 has 15 amino acids. Germline assignment: CDR1 SGHTA and CDR2 FQGNSA. V lost 2 bases, J lost 0 bases, and 11 bases lay in between. CDR3 nucleotides: TGTGCCAGCAGCTTAAGGACGGGGAGCTCCTACGAGCAGTACTTC. Amino acid sequence: CASSLRTGSSYEQYF.

V usage is TRBV18 and J usage is TRBJ2-7, with no clear D. The CDR3 sequence is 14 residues long. In germline, CDR1 is KGHSH, CDR2 LQKENI. Trimming cost V 2 bases and J 3 bases, with 11 bases left between them. CDR3 loop: CASSPAVRGYEQYF. DNA of the CDR3: TGTGCCAGCTCACCAGCCGTCAGAGGCTACGAGCAGTACTTC.

The chain joins TRBV7-2 to TRBJ2-3, with 10 bases aligning to TRBD1. The germline gives CDR1 SGHTA, CDR2 FQGNSA. CDR3 size: 16 residues. Losses at the gene ends were 5 bases for V and 6 bases for J; bases not matched to a gene: 11. This chain's CDR3 is CASSPDRGGEGDTQYF. The CDR3 DNA reads as TGTGCCAGCAGCCCGGACAGGGGGGGAGAGGGGGATACGCAGTATTTT.

Relative to its sample, this clone is medium-sized. The chain couples TRBV11-2 to TRBJ2-1; D might be TRBD2 (6 bases). Germline V CDR1 and CDR2: SGHAT, FQNNGV. This CDR3 is built from 14 residues. Trimming took 8 bases from V and 6 from J, leaving 17 bases between them. The CDR3 sequence: CASVPGLSLNEQFF. CDR3 sequence (DNA): TGTGCCAGCGTTCCGGGACTTAGCCTCAATGAGCAGTTCTTC.